The 3 T cell receptor beta chains in this list originate from one sample, sequenced in a study of persistence of HIV-infected CD4 T cells. This was the immunoSEQ version 4 assay in survey mode. Generated by immunoSEQ multiplex PCR, the TCRdb table keeps only in-frame clones and is missing some. The sample yields around 24,000 clones, less than 85% seen once. An overlapping HIV-1 Gag peptide pool stimulated these cells at about 0.9 ug/peptide/mL. CD4+ T cells upregulating both CD40 ligand and CD69 were sorted as responding cells. For these receptors, no antigen is known. The sequencing here drew on CD4+ T cells sorted from PBMCs after roughly 20-hour stimulation, taken from a patient who received antiretroviral therapy. These receptors came from an adult man with HIV who was CMV-seropositive.

The rearrangement links TRBV5-5 to TRBJ1-4, with D uncertain. Germline CDR1 is SGHKS and CDR2 is YYEKEE (reference sequence). This CDR3 has 16 amino acids. The V end was cut by 0 bases, the J end by 7 bases, with 16 bases between. The chain's CDR3 is CASSLGSQRQTEKLFF. The CDR3 bases are TGTGCCAGCAGCTTGGGGAGCCAAAGGCAAACTGAAAAACTGTTTTTT.

The CDR3 DNA sequence: TGTGCCAGCAGCCCGGACTACTCAGACAATGAGCAGTTCTTC. Encoded protein: CASSPDYSDNEQFF. J is TRBJ2-1 and V is TRBV25-1; D possibly corresponds to TRBD2 (6 bases). V dropped 6 bases and J dropped 5 bases, with 14 bases sitting between them. In germline, CDR1 is MGHDK, CDR2 SYGVNS. The CDR3 consists of 14 residues.

The chain couples TRBV5-1 to TRBJ2-1; D is unclear. CDR1 SGHRS and CDR2 YFSETQ come from the germline V gene. The V end lost 4 bases, the J end lost 4 bases, and 3 bases lay between the germline ends. The CDR3 extends over 11 amino acids. CDR3 protein: CASSIYNEQFF. In nucleotides, the CDR3 is TGCGCCAGCAGCATATACAATGAGCAGTTCTTC.